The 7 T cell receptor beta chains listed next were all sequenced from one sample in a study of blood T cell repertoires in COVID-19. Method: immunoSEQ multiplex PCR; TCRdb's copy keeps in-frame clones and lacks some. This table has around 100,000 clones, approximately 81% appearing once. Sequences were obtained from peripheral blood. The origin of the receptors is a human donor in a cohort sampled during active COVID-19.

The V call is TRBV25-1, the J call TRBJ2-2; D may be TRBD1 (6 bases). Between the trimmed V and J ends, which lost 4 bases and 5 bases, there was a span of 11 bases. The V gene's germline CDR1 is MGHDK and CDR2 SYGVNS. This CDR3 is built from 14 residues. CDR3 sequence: CASSGYRDTGELFF. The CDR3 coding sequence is TGTGCCAGCAGTGGTTACAGGGATACCGGGGAGCTGTTTTTT.

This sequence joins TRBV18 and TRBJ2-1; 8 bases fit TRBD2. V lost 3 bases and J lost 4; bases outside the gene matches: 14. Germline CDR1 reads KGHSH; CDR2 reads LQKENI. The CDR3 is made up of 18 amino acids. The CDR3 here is CASSPARNRGGLYNEQFF. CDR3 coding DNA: TGTGCCAGCTCACCCGCCAGGAACCGGGGGGGGCTATACAATGAGCAGTTCTTC.

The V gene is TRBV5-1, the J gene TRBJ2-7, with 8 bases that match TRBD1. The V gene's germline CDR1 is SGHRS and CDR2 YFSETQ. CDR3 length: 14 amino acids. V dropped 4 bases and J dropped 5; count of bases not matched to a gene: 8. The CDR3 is CASSRRTDRDEQYF. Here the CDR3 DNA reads TGCGCCAGCAGCCGACGAACGGACAGGGACGAGCAGTACTTC.

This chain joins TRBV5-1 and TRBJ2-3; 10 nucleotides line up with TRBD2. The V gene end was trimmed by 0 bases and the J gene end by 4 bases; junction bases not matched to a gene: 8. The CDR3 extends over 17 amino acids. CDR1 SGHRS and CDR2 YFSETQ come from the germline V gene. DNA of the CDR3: TGCGCCAGCAGCTTGGGTCTAGCGGGAGTCGGCGCAGATACGCAGTATTTT. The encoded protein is CASSLGLAGVGADTQYF.

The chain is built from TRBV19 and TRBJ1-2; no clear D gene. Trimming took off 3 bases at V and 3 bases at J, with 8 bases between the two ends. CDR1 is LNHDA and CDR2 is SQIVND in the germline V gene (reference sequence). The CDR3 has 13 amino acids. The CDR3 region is CASSITGDYGYTF. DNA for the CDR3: TGTGCCAGTAGTATTACGGGAGACTATGGCTACACCTTC.

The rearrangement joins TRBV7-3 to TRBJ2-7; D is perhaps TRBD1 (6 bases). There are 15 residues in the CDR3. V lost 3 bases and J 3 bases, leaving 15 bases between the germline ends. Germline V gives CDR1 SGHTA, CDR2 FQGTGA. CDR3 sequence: CASSFSRQGNYEQYF. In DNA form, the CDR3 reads TGTGCCAGCAGCTTTAGTCGGCAGGGGAACTACGAGCAGTACTTC.

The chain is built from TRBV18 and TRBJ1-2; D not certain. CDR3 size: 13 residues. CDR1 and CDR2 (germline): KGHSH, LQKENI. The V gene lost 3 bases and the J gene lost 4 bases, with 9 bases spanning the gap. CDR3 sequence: CASSPQEGYGYTF. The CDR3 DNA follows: TGTGCCAGCTCACCTCAGGAAGGCTATGGCTACACCTTC.